The entry that follows covers one T cell receptor (beta chain) sequence. What it binds is unknown. This sample was taken from a study of beta chain features in type 1 diabetes. As for the study in general: Examined across all samples were some 110,000,000 sorted cells. General observations from the study: Shorter templates may be favored by PCR, equally so in patients and controls.

The CDR3 length is 12 residues. Trimming shortened V by 2 bases and J by 8 bases, and 12 bases separated the two germline ends. Germline-derived CDR1 and CDR2 are GTSNPN and SVGIG (reference sequence). Every isolated RNA sample was fully reverse transcribed, so sequencing captured expressed TCRB transcripts. Mean read depth for naive, central memory and regulatory T cell samples was approximately 3.57 million reads. Method: immunoSEQ multiplex PCR; TCRdb's copy keeps in-frame clones and lacks some. The sample has 200,000 to 300,000 clones; about 63% are singletons. Sequenced sample: naive CD4+ T cells from blood. The chain recombines TRBV30 with TRBJ2-5; D may match TRBD1 or TRBD2 (5 bases each). The TCR originated in a man aged 25 to 45 in good health. CDR3 coding DNA: TGTGCCTGGAGTTCCGGGACGCAAACCCAGTACTTC. Protein: CAWSSGTQTQYF.